This record covers a single T cell receptor beta chain. Data came from immunoSEQ multiplex PCR; TCRdb stores just in-frame clones and leaves some out. This sample has roughly 400,000 clones, with around nine tenths found just once. These data are taken from a study of control samples from healthy donors and cancer patients. V shed 5 bases, J shed 5 bases, and the junction held 21 bases outside the gene matches. The V gene's germline CDR1 is MNHNY and CDR2 SVGAGI (reference sequence). The CDR3 has 20 residues. The sequence derives from a man in his forties or fifties with head and neck cancer. The sequencing input was PBMCs. The chain has TRBV6-6 and TRBJ1-1; 12 bases fit TRBD1. CDR3 in amino acids: CASSHTTHIGTGGTGTEAFF. CDR3 nucleotides: TGTGCCAGCAGTCACACGACCCACATAGGGACAGGGGGCACCGGAACTGAAGCTTTCTTT.